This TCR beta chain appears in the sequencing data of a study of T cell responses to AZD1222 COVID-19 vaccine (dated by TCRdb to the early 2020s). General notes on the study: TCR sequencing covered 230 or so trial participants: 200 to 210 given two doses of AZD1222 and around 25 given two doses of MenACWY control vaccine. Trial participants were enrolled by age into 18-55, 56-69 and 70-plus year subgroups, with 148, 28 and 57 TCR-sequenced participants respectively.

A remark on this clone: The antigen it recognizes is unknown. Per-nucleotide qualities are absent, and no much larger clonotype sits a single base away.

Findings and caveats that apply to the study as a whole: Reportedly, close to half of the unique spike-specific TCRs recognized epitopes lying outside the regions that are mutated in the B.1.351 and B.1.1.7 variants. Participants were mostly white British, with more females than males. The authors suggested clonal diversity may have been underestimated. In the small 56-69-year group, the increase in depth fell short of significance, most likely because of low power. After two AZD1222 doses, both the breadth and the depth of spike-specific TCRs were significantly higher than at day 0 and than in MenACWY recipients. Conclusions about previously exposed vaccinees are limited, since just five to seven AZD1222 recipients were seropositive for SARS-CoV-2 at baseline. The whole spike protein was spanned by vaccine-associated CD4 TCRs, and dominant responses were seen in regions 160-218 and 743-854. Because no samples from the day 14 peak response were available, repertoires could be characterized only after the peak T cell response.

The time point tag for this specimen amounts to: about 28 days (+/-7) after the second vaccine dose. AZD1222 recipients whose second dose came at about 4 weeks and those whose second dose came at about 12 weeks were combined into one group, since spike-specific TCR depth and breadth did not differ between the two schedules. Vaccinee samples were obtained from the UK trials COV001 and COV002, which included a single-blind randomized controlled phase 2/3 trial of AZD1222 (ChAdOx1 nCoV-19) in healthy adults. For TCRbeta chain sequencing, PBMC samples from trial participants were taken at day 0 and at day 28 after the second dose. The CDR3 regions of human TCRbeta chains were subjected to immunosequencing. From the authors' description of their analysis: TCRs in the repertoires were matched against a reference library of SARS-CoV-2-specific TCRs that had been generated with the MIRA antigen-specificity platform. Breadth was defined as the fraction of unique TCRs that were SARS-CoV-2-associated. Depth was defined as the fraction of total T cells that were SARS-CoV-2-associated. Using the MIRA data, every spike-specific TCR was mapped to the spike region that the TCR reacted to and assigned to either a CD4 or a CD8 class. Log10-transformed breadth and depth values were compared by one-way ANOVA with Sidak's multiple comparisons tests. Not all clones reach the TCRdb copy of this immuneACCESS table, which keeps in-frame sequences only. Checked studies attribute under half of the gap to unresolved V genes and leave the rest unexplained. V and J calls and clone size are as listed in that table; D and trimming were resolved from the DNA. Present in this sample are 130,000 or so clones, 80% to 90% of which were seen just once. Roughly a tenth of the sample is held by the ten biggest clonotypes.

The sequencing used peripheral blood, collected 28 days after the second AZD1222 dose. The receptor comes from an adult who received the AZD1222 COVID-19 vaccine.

Here is the DNA: TGCGCCAGCAGCCCTCGGACAGGGGGCTACAATGAGCAGTTCTTC. It codes for CASSPRTGGYNEQFF. The chain is made from TRBV4-1 and TRBJ2-1, and 10 junctional nucleotides match TRBD1. Trimming accounts for 4 bases at V and 3 bases at J, while the number of junction bases matched to no gene is 3. CDR1 MGHRA and CDR2 YSYEKL were looked up in the germline V gene. From the cysteine up to the phenylalanine, the CDR3 has a length of 15 residues. CDR3 DNA only is kept here, 45 bases in frame from base 1.